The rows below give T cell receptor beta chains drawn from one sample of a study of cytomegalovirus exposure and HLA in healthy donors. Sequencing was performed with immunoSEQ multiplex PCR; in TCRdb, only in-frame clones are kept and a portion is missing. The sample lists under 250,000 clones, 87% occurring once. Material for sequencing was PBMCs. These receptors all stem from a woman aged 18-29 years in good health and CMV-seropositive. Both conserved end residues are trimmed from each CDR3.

ASSPNRDRETQY TRBJ2-5 TRBV18
ASRPLAGGNSYNEQF TRBJ2-1 TRBV7-8
ASSYRGGEAF TRBJ1-1 TRBV6-6
AWRPADRGVSYGYT TRBJ1-2 TRBV30
ASSFEAGVGGELF TRBJ2-2 TRBV5-1
ASSLDRERIVDYGYT TRBJ1-2 TRBV7-9
ASSRGLDTQY TRBJ2-3 TRBV5-4
ASTRDSFNEQF TRBJ2-1 TRBV6-5
SVLIPGLAGPQETQY TRBJ2-5 TRBV29-1
ASSSGADGGKKLF TRBJ1-4 TRBV7-9
ASTALTGSLGNTIY TRBJ1-3 TRBV5-6
ASSGWGGEADTQY TRBJ2-3 TRBV6-1
AIREGVGNQPQH TRBJ1-5 TRBV10-3
ASSFGLAGYNEQF TRBJ2-1 TRBV5-1
ASSSQIRGETQY TRBJ2-5 TRBV27
ASSTGGDEQY TRBJ2-7 TRBV19
ASSPNLAGGYNEQF TRBJ2-1 TRBV7-2
ASSAFRTESGYT TRBJ1-2 TRBV9
ASSLQGAGLRNTEAF TRBJ1-1 TRBV7-6
SVLTSGGYEQY TRBJ2-7 TRBV29-1
ASSPVGRGRNEQY TRBJ2-7 TRBV11-2
ASSPGAGETQY TRBJ2-5 TRBV11-2
ASSRAGTWTNEKLF TRBJ1-4 TRBV13
ASSRRDRGGEQY TRBJ2-7 TRBV14
ASSAGGTDTQY TRBJ2-3 TRBV6-1
ASSQGLGEKLF TRBJ1-4 TRBV9
ASTNQGVNQPQH TRBJ1-5 TRBV6-6
ASSPPAVSYNEQF TRBJ2-1 TRBV7-6
ASSLRTGLAEYSTDTQY TRBJ2-3 TRBV7-9
ASSLSRLQETQY TRBJ2-5 TRBV7-9
ASSQVKTGTAY TRBJ2-3 TRBV4-1
ASSSGQMNTEAF TRBJ1-1 TRBV7-9
ASSSSLWTGRPYEQY TRBJ2-7 TRBV5-8
ASSEGSRNEKLF TRBJ1-4 TRBV2
ASSLATFHLQPQH TRBJ1-5 TRBV5-6